The next 4 T cell receptor beta chains were all read from a single sample in a study of blood T cell repertoires in COVID-19. Repertoires were generated with immunoSEQ multiplex PCR, while TCRdb's copy carries only in-frame clones and drops some. The sample has 130,000 to 150,000 clones, roughly 88% seen once. Source material: peripheral blood. The receptor source for this set is an older woman with COVID-19, enrolled during active disease.

This clone has only one observation. The V call is TRBV5-1, the J call TRBJ2-1, with 9 nucleotides matching TRBD1. Per the germline V gene, CDR1 is SGHRS and CDR2 is YFSETQ. Trimming took 2 bases from V and 4 from J; bases not matched to a gene: 13. CDR3 size: 18 residues. DNA for the CDR3: TGCGCCAGCAGCTTATTTACCCGCGGGACAGGGTGGTACAATGAGCAGTTCTTC. This sequence encodes CASSLFTRGTGWYNEQFF.

The chain joins TRBV5-1 to TRBJ1-2, with 8 bases that match TRBD1. Germline CDR1 SGHRS, CDR2 YFSETQ. There are 17 residues in the CDR3. Trimming took 0 bases from V and 4 from J; bases not matched to a gene: 11. CDR3 in DNA: TGCGCCAGCAGCTTGGACCTTTCGACAGGGGCCGGCTATGGCTACACCTTC. Translation gives CASSLDLSTGAGYGYTF.

Turning to this clone: At one of its ends the junction is not consistent with the germline gene, which may arise from a read error. V usage is TRBV11-1 and J usage is TRBJ2-5, with 10 bases identical to TRBD1. The CDR3 extends over 16 amino acids. The V gene's germline CDR1 is SGHAT and CDR2 FQDESV (reference sequence). CDR3 in amino acids: CASSSRDRGFQVTQYF. The CDR3 DNA reads as TGTGCCAGCAGCTCACGGGACAGGGGTTTTCAAGTGACCCAGTACTTC.

The V and J genes are TRBV6-6 and TRBJ2-1; D may be TRBD2 (6 bases). Deletions cut 0 bases from V and 8 bases from J, with 8 bases between. Germline V gives CDR1 MNHNY, CDR2 SVGAGI (reference sequence). This CDR3 is built from 13 residues. CDR3 residues: CASSYSWEDEQFF. The CDR3 region has the DNA TGTGCCAGCAGTTACTCGTGGGAGGATGAGCAGTTCTTC.